Reported below is one T cell receptor beta chain. Making the TCR beta cDNA relied on 5'RACE template switching with UMIs. TCRdb reprocessed the 5' RACE reads and reports one entry per CDR3 protein, with no DNA. The sample includes hundreds of thousands of distinct CDR3 sequences. This specimen comes from a study of T cells expressing NK-cell markers. Study-wide context: Investigators obtained TCR beta repertoires from sorted CD3+CD56+NKG2C+, CD3+CD56+NKG2C- and CD3+CD56-NKG2C+ T cells. Most of the eight sequenced donors tested HCMV-seropositive; one tested seronegative.

There are 12 residues in the CDR3. The genes are TRBV12-3 or TRBV12-4 and TRBJ2-2; TCRdb reports TRBD1, a call that lacks DNA to check it against. What was sequenced was blood T cells: a sorted CD56 or NKG2C T cell subset, CD4+ or CD8+ T cells, or bulk PBMC T cells (not recorded which). The TCR comes from a man between 18 and 29 years old in good health. The CDR3 loop is CASSGRTTELFF.